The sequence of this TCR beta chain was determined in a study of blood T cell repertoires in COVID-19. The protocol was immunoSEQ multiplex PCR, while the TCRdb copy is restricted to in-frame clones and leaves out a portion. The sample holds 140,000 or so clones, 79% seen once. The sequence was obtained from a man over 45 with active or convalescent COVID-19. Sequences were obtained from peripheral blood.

The CDR3 nucleotides are TGTGCCAGCAACCAGGGGGAGCAGCCCCAGCATTTT. Translation gives CASNQGEQPQHF. The chain recombines TRBV7-9 with TRBJ1-5, with TRBD1 matching over 7 bases. The CDR3 covers 12 residues. CDR1 and CDR2 from the germline V gene are SEHNR and FQNEAQ (reference sequence). V was clipped by 7 bases and J by 7 bases; unmatched bases: 4. Full variable domain (remainder filled in from reference TRBV7-9 and TRBJ1-5): DTGVSQNPRHKITKRGQNVTFRCDPISEHNRLYWYRQTLGQGPEFLTYFQNEAQLEKSRLLSDRFSAERPKGSFSTLEIQRTEQGDSAMYLCASNQGEQPQHFGDGTRLSIL.